The following is a TCR beta chain sequence with its context. Its matching antigen is unknown. Trimming cost V 0 bases and J 0 bases, with 7 bases left between them. This CDR3 contains 14 residues. Germline loops: CDR1 SGHRS, CDR2 YFSETQ. The assay was immunoSEQ multiplex PCR, and TCRdb's table has in-frame clones only and misses some. Among 150,000 or so clones, about 92% were seen once, and the ten largest hold around 2.3%. The data were obtained in a study of T cell responses to AZD1222 COVID-19 vaccine. Whole-study results and caveats: Only six people who got AZD1222 tested seropositive at baseline. Repertoires were sampled only after the peak T cell response. The reported proportion of spike-specific TCRs targeting unmutated variant regions was nearly half.

This clonotype originated in an adult in good health. The chain links TRBV5-1 to TRBJ2-7; D remains unclear. This specimen was peripheral blood, taken on day 0 of AZD1222 vaccination. For the CDR3, the DNA is TGCGCCAGCAGCTTGGTAGTAGACTCCTACGAGCAGTACTTC. Translated: CASSLVVDSYEQYF.